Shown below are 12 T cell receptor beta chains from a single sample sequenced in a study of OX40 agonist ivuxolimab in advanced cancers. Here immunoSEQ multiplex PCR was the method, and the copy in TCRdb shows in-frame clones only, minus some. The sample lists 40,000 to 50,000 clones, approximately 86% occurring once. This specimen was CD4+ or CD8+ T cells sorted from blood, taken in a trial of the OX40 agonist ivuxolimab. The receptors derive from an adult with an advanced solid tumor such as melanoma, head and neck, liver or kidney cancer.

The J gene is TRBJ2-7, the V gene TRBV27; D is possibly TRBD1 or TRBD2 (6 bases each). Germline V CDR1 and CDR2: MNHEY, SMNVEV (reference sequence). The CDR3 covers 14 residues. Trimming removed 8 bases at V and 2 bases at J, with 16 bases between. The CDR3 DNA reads TGTGCCAGCCGCCCTCCGGGGGCGGCCTACGAGCAGTACTTC. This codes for CASRPPGAAYEQYF.

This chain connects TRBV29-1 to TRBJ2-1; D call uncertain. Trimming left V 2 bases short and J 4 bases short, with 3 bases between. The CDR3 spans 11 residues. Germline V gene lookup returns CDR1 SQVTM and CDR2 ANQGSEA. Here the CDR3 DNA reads TGCAGCGTTGAACGGTACAATGAGCAGTTCTTC. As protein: CSVERYNEQFF.

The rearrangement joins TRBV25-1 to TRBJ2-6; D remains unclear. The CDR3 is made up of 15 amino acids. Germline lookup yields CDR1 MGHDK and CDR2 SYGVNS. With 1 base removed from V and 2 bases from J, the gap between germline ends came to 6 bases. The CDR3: CASSELLPGANVLTF. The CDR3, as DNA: TGTGCCAGCAGTGAATTACTTCCTGGGGCCAACGTCCTGACTTTC.

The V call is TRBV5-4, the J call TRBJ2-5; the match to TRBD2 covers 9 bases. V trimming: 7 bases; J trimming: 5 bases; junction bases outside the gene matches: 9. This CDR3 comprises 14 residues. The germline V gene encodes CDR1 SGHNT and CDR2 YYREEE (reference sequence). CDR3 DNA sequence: TGTGCCAGCTCCCGGGCTAGCGGGACGGAGACCCAGTACTTC. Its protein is CASSRASGTETQYF. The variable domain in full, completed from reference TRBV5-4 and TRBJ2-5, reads ETGVTQSPTHLIKTRGQQVTLRCSSQSGHNTVSWYQQALGQGPQFIFQYYREEENGRGNFPPRFSGLQFPNYSSELNVNALELDDSALYLCASSRASGTETQYFGPGTRLLVL.

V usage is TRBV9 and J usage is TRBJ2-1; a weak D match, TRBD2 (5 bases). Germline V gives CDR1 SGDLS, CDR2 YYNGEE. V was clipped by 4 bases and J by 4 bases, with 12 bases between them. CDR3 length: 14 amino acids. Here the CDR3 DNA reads TGTGCCAGCAGCTCCAGAGACTATTACAATGAGCAGTTCTTC. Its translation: CASSSRDYYNEQFF.

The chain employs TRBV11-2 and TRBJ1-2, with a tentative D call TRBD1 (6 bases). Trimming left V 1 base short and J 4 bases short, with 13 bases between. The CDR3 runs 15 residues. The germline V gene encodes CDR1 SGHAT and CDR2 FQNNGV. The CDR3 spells CASSLVGDRSYGYTF. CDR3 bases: TGTGCCAGCAGCTTAGTGGGAGACAGGAGCTATGGCTACACCTTC.

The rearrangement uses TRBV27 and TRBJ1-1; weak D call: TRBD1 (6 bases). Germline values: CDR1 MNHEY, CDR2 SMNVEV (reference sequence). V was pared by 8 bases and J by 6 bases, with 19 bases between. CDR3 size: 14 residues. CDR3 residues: CASGRGREIPEAFF. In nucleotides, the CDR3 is TGTGCCAGCGGGAGGGGGAGGGAAATCCCTGAAGCTTTCTTT.

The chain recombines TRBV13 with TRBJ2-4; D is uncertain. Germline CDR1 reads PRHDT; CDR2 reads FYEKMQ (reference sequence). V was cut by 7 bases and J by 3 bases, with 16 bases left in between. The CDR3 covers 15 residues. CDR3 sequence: CASTPWADLKNIQYF. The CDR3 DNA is TGTGCCAGCACCCCCTGGGCGGACCTCAAAAACATTCAGTACTTC.

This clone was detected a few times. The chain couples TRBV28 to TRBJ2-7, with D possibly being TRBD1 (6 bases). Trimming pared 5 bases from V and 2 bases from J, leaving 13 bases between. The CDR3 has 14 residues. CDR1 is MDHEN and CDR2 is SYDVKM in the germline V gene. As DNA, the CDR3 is TGTGCCAGCAGTGCATGGGACACCGCCTACGAGCAGTACTTC. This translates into CASSAWDTAYEQYF.

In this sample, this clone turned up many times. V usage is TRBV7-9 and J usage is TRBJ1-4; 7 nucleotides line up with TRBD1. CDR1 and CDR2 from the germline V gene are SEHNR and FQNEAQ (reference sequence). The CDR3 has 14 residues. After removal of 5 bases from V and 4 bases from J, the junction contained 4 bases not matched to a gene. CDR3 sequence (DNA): TGTGCCAGCAGCGTGACAGGGAGTAATGAAAAACTGTTTTTT. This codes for CASSVTGSNEKLFF. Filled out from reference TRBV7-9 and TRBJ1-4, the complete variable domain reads DTGVSQNPRHKITKRGQNVTFRCDPISEHNRLYWYRQTLGQGPEFLTYFQNEAQLEKSRLLSDRFSAERPKGSFSTLEIQRTEQGDSAMYLCASSVTGSNEKLFFGSGTQLSVL.

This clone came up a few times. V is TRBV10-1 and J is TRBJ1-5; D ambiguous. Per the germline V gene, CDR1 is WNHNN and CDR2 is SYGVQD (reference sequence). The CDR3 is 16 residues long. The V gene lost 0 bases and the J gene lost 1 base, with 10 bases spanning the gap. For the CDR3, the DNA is TGCGCCAGCAGTGAGTCGAGTTCGGACAGCAATCAGCCCCAGCATTTT. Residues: CASSESSSDSNQPQHF.

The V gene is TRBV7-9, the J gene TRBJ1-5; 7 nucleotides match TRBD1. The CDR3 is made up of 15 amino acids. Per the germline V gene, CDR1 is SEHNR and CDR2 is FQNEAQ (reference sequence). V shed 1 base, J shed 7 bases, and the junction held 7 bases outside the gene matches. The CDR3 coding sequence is TGTGCCAGCAGCTTAGATAGTACAGGGGCCCAGCCCCAGCATTTT. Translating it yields CASSLDSTGAQPQHF.